This T cell receptor beta chain was profiled in a study of blood T cell repertoires in COVID-19. Here immunoSEQ multiplex PCR was the method, and the copy in TCRdb shows in-frame clones only, minus some. The sample carries roughly 500,000 clones, around 89% recorded once. Germline V gives CDR1 SGHAT, CDR2 FQNNGV. V lost 5 bases and J lost 3, with 11 bases in between. The CDR3 covers 13 residues. The sequenced sample consisted of PBMCs or T cells enriched from blood (not recorded which). This chain uses TRBV11-2 with TRBJ2-7, with TRBD1 as a possible D gene (6 bases). This sequence was found in a woman in her 40s who had recovered from COVID-19. The CDR3 nucleotides read TGTGCCAGCAGCACGGACAGTTTCTACGAGCAGTACTTC. It encodes CASSTDSFYEQYF.